The source of this T cell receptor (beta chain) is a study of shared clonotypes between healthy human individuals. The V gene lost 1 base and the J gene lost 3 bases, with 4 bases spanning the gap. Germline values: CDR1 SGHVS, CDR2 FQNEAQ. The CDR3 is 13 residues long. Study-level results: Naive subsets tended to show greater estimated richness than memory subsets.

To note about this clone: Its specificity is not known. Other DNA sequences of this sample code for an identical CDR3.

Naivety among CD8 cells was defined by CD45RO negativity and positive CCR7 selection, thereby excluding terminally differentiated effector memory CD45RA+ cells. Original handling: ImmunoSEQ sequences covered only the junction and lacked quality scores; filtering therefore differed. Profiled with immunoSEQ multiplex PCR; TCRdb holds only in-frame clones, not every one. V and J calls and clone size are given by that table; D and trimming were obtained from the DNA. The top ten hold roughly 0.23% of the sample, which has fewer than 1 million clones, roughly 96% seen once. Sequencing was carried out using naive CD8+ T cells sorted from blood. The V and J genes are TRBV7-8 and TRBJ2-1; D is undetermined. The sequence derives from a man under 40 in good health. In nucleotides, the CDR3 is TGTGCCAGCAGCTTAGGGAGCTACAATGAGCAGTTCTTC. It specifies CASSLGSYNEQFF. Filled out from reference TRBV7-8 and TRBJ2-1, the complete variable domain reads GAGVSQSPRYKVAKRGQDVALRCDPISGHVSLFWYQQALGQGPEFLTYFQNEAQLDKSGLPSDRFFAERPEGSVSTLKIQRTQQEDSAVYLCASSLGSYNEQFFGPGTRLTVL.